One sample yielded the 28 T cell receptor beta chains listed below, sequenced in a study of T cell repertoires in cytomegalovirus infection. These receptors' antigens are unknown. One entry per CDR3 protein results from TCRdb running MiXCR on the reads. The sample lists 80,000 to 90,000 distinct CDR3 sequences, 45% to 50% occurring once. The sample consisted of CD8+ T cells from cultured PBMCs, taken from culture after CMV antigen stimulation. These receptors originate from a human donor in good health (CMV status not recorded). Some clones in this sample may be carry-over from other donors' samples.

The chain recombines TRBV12-5 with TRBJ1-1; D is perhaps TRBD1 (6 bases). V shed 0 bases and J shed 6 bases, with 14 bases lying between them. CDR3 length: 15 amino acids. Germline lookup yields CDR1 LGHNT and CDR2 FRNRAP. CDR3 residues: CASGLVEQGGPEAFF. The CDR3 DNA reads as TGTGCTAGTGGTTTGGTAGAACAGGGTGGGCCTGAAGCTTTCTTT.

This clonotype was recorded a few times. The gene calls are TRBV5-5 and TRBJ1-6, with D unclear. CDR1 is SGHKS and CDR2 is YYEKEE in the germline V gene (reference sequence). The CDR3 is 17 amino acids. Trimming removed 5 bases at V and 0 bases at J, with 15 bases between. As DNA, the CDR3 is TGTGCCAGCAGTCCCCGCACAGCAAGCTCCTATAATTCACCCCTCCACTTT. Protein product: CASSPRTASSYNSPLHF.

The chain couples TRBV7-3 to TRBJ2-1, with D possibly TRBD2 on 5 matching bases. V lost 2 bases, J lost 8 bases, and 13 bases lay in between. Per the germline V gene, CDR1 is SGHTA and CDR2 is FQGTGA. This CDR3 region has 14 residues. The CDR3 DNA sequence: TGTGCCAGCAGCTTAGAAGGTGGGAGAGATGAGCAGTTCTTC. Amino acids: CASSLEGGRDEQFF.

This clonotype has more than one count but fewer than ten. The rearrangement joins TRBV28 to TRBJ1-2; unclear D gene. V was pared by 2 bases and J by 5 bases, with 12 bases between. The CDR3 length is 14 residues. Germline V CDR1 and CDR2: MDHEN, SYDVKM. For the CDR3, the DNA is TGTGCCAGCAGTTTAGTCAGAGATTTATATGGCTACACCTTC. Protein product: CASSLVRDLYGYTF.

This clonotype was picked up a small number of times. This chain uses TRBV12-3 or TRBV12-4 with TRBJ1-5; TRBD1 aligns across 9 bases. V gave up 4 bases and J gave up 12 bases; unmatched junction bases: 10. The CDR3 spans 14 residues. The CDR3 DNA sequence: TGTGCCAGCAGTTCACCTGGGACAGGGAGAAACCAGCATTTT. Translated: CASSSPGTGRNQHF.

The chain couples TRBV12-3 or TRBV12-4 to TRBJ2-3, with a weak D call TRBD2 (6 bases). The CDR3 runs 15 residues. V was shortened by 2 bases and J by 4 bases, with 13 bases between the two germline ends. The CDR3 is CASSLRGILADTQYF. In DNA form, the CDR3 reads TGTGCCAGCAGTTTACGGGGGATTCTTGCAGATACGCAGTATTTT.

This clonotype was seen just once. This sequence joins TRBV15 and TRBJ2-3; no definite D call. The CDR3 has 11 amino acids. Trimming left V 8 bases short and J 2 bases short, with 5 bases between. Germline CDR1 reads LNHNV; CDR2 reads YYDKDF (reference sequence). The CDR3 DNA sequence: TGTGCCACCTCCACCACAGATACGCAGTATTTT. This codes for CATSTTDTQYF.

DNA of the CDR3: TGTGCCAGCAGTTCCCTTGGCCCCTATGAGCAGTTCTTC. Translated: CASSSLGPYEQFF. The chain combines TRBV27 with TRBJ2-1; no reliable D call. This CDR3 spans 13 amino acids. V was trimmed by 4 bases and J by 8 bases, leaving 12 bases between them. The germline V gene encodes CDR1 MNHEY and CDR2 SMNVEV (reference sequence).

The chain has TRBV30 and TRBJ2-7, with 8 positions matching TRBD1. This CDR3 spans 15 amino acids. The V gene's germline CDR1 is GTSNPN and CDR2 SVGIG (reference sequence). The junction had 5 bases not matched to a gene; V was cut back by 0 bases and J by 1 base. DNA for the CDR3: TGTGCCTGGAGTGTTGGGGACAGGCTTTCCTACGAGCAGTACTTC. Protein sequence: CAWSVGDRLSYEQYF.

This clonotype showed up just once. The chain uses TRBV11-2 and TRBJ1-4, with D maybe TRBD1 (5 bases). CDR3 length: 13 residues. CDR1 is SGHAT, CDR2 FQNNGV, per germline. The ends were cut back, 7 bases at V and 7 bases at J, with 13 bases in the middle. The CDR3 region is CASTVTGGEKLFF. The CDR3, as DNA: TGTGCCAGCACCGTAACAGGAGGTGAAAAACTGTTTTTT. Looking up the rest from reference TRBV11-2 and TRBJ1-4 gives the full variable domain: EAGVAQSPRYKIIEKRQSVAFWCNPISGHATLYWYQQILGQGPKLLIQFQNNGVVDDSQLPKDRFSAERLKGVDSTLKIQPAKLEDSAVYLCASTVTGGEKLFFGSGTQLSVL.

This chain joins TRBV15 and TRBJ2-7; the match to TRBD2 covers 8 bases. Germline V gives CDR1 LNHNV, CDR2 YYDKDF (reference sequence). V lost 0 bases, J lost 5 bases, and 6 bases stayed unmatched. There are 15 residues in the CDR3. The CDR3 nucleotides read TGTGCCACCAGCAGAGATAGAGCGGGAGTACACGAGCAGTACTTC. This translates into CATSRDRAGVHEQYF.

This clonotype occurred a few times. The chain couples TRBV7-6 to TRBJ2-5; perhaps TRBD2 as D (5 bases). This CDR3 is built from 18 residues. Looked up from germline, CDR1 is SGHVS and CDR2 is FNYEAQ. The V and J ends lost 3 bases and 1 base respectively, with 21 bases between them. CDR3 bases: TGTGCCAGCAGCTTGAGGGCCCCACAGCCCCGTTCCCAAGAGACCCAGTACTTC. It translates to CASSLRAPQPRSQETQYF.

This clonotype was detected a few times. This sequence joins TRBV28 and TRBJ2-1; 9 nucleotides match TRBD1. The germline V gene encodes CDR1 MDHEN and CDR2 SYDVKM. J gave up 8 bases and V 5 bases, and 10 bases lay outside the gene matches. The CDR3 spans 15 residues. The CDR3 is CASSQDRGPVYEQFF. CDR3 in DNA: TGTGCCAGCAGTCAGGACAGGGGCCCCGTGTATGAGCAGTTCTTC.

This clonotype was seen only a few times. The rearrangement joins TRBV7-2 to TRBJ2-7; the D gene is possibly TRBD1 (6 bases). Trimming pared 4 bases from V and 0 bases from J, leaving 10 bases between. This CDR3 has 14 residues. CDR1 and CDR2 (germline): SGHTA, FQGNSA. DNA of the CDR3: TGTGCCAGCAGCTCGGACAGTTTCTCCTACGAGCAGTACTTC. Protein sequence: CASSSDSFSYEQYF. Drawing the rest from reference TRBV7-2 and TRBJ2-7, the complete variable domain is GAGVSQSPSNKVTEKGKDVELRCDPISGHTALYWYRQSLGQGLEFLIYFQGNSAPDKSGLPSDRFSAERTGGSVSTLTIQRTQQEDSAVYLCASSSDSFSYEQYFGPGTRLTVT.

Only one count was recorded for this clonotype. The rearrangement uses TRBV28 and TRBJ2-3, with D possibly called TRBD1 or TRBD2 (5 bases each). Per germline, CDR1 MDHEN and CDR2 SYDVKM. The CDR3 loop spans 16 amino acids. With 3 bases removed from V and 0 bases from J, the gap between germline ends came to 13 bases. The CDR3 protein is CASSFISGRSTDTQYF. CDR3 bases: TGTGCCAGCAGTTTTATCTCGGGGCGCAGCACAGATACGCAGTATTTT.

The chain combines TRBV11-3 with TRBJ2-2; D may be TRBD1 or TRBD2 (5 bases each). Germline V CDR1 and CDR2: SGHNT, YENEEA. This CDR3 has 19 residues. Trimming removed 5 bases from V and 0 bases from J, with 22 bases in between. In nucleotides, the CDR3 is TGTGCCAGCAGCGTCGGGTACTTTAAAGGGACCTCGAACACCGGGGAGCTGTTTTTT. Its translation is CASSVGYFKGTSNTGELFF.

The chain uses TRBV27 and TRBJ2-1; D perhaps matches TRBD1 (5 bases). The V gene's germline CDR1 is MNHEY and CDR2 SMNVEV (reference sequence). Trimming stripped 5 bases from V and 3 bases from J, with 8 bases between. The CDR3 spans 13 residues. CDR3: CASSDSGYNEQFF. CDR3 sequence (DNA): TGTGCCAGCAGTGACAGTGGCTACAATGAGCAGTTCTTC.

The chain is built from TRBV20-1 and TRBJ2-1; D unresolved. CDR3 length equals 14 residues. Germline CDR1 is DFQATT and CDR2 is SNEGSKA (reference sequence). Trimming removed 3 bases from V and 5 bases from J, with 14 bases in between. CDR3 loop: CSARPFEVDNEQFF. The CDR3 DNA sequence: TGCAGTGCTAGGCCCTTCGAAGTGGACAATGAGCAGTTCTTC.

This clonotype was observed a few times. The V call is TRBV5-5, the J call TRBJ2-7, with D hard to call. V lost 0 bases to trimming and J lost 7 bases, with 14 bases between them. CDR1 is SGHKS and CDR2 is YYEKEE in the germline V gene (reference sequence). The CDR3 extends over 14 amino acids. CDR3 in amino acids: CASSLDGAPREQYF. The DNA for the CDR3 is TGTGCCAGCAGCTTGGACGGAGCGCCGCGGGAGCAGTACTTC.

The V call is TRBV6-5, the J call TRBJ1-1; 8 bases are a match to TRBD1. Germline V gene sequence: CDR1 MNHEY, CDR2 SVGAGI. The CDR3 contains 17 residues. After removal of 0 bases from V and 4 bases from J, the junction contained 10 bases not matched to a gene. The CDR3 here is CASSYSSWLTGGTEAFF. The CDR3 bases are TGTGCCAGCAGTTACTCTTCGTGGTTAACAGGGGGCACTGAAGCTTTCTTT.

This clonotype was detected once. This chain joins TRBV27 and TRBJ1-6; 8 nucleotides match TRBD1. The CDR3 has 14 residues. CDR1 is MNHEY and CDR2 is SMNVEV in the germline V gene (reference sequence). Unmatched junction bases numbered 2, after V lost 3 bases and J lost 7 bases. The CDR3 bases are TGTGCCAGCAGTTTCCGACAGGGGAATTCACCCCTCCACTTT. Protein product: CASSFRQGNSPLHF.

The rearrangement joins TRBV6-1 to TRBJ2-5; perhaps TRBD1 as D (6 bases). CDR1 is MNHNS, CDR2 SASEGT, per germline. V gave up 5 bases and J gave up 2 bases, with 18 bases separating them. The CDR3 loop spans 16 amino acids. This chain's CDR3 is CASSYGPDRSQETQYF. The CDR3 DNA is TGTGCCAGCAGTTACGGCCCCGACAGGTCACAAGAGACCCAGTACTTC.

V and J are TRBV11-2 and TRBJ2-1; TRBD1 matches 7 bases. Per germline, CDR1 SGHAT and CDR2 FQNNGV. This CDR3 has 18 amino acids. Trimming removed 4 bases from V and 8 bases from J; junction bases left unmatched: 20. The CDR3 DNA follows: TGTGCCAGCAGCTCCTCAATCGAGGGGGCAGTACTAGTATATGAGCAGTTCTTC. Amino acid sequence: CASSSSIEGAVLVYEQFF.

The V call is TRBV5-1, the J call TRBJ2-1, with a possible D match to TRBD2 (5 bases). Deletions cut 1 base from V and 6 bases from J, with 14 bases between. This CDR3 region has 15 residues. Looked up from germline, CDR1 is SGHRS and CDR2 is YFSETQ. The CDR3 DNA reads TGCGCCAGCAGCTTGCTACCCGAGGGCGGCAATGAGCAGTTCTTC. Its translation is CASSLLPEGGNEQFF.

V and J are TRBV7-6 and TRBJ2-7; D gene ambiguous. The CDR3 runs to 15 residues. V lost 5 bases, J lost 2 bases, and 16 bases lay in between. The germline V gene has CDR1 SGHVS and CDR2 FNYEAQ. CDR3 residues: CASSPERSRTYEQYF. Here the CDR3 DNA reads TGTGCCAGCAGCCCCGAACGCTCACGGACCTACGAGCAGTACTTC.

This clonotype was recorded many times. The V and J genes are TRBV7-2 and TRBJ2-3; TRBD2 aligns across 8 bases. Germline-derived CDR1 and CDR2 are SGHTA and FQGNSA. V was clipped by 1 base and J by 6 bases; unmatched bases: 6. This CDR3 has 15 amino acids. The CDR3 coding sequence is TGTGCCAGCAGCTTAGAAAGCGGGAGCTTTGATACGCAGTATTTT. This encodes CASSLESGSFDTQYF. Drawing the rest from reference TRBV7-2 and TRBJ2-3, the complete variable domain is GAGVSQSPSNKVTEKGKDVELRCDPISGHTALYWYRQSLGQGLEFLIYFQGNSAPDKSGLPSDRFSAERTGGSVSTLTIQRTQQEDSAVYLCASSLESGSFDTQYFGPGTRLTVL.

This clonotype was observed a few times. V and J are TRBV7-6 and TRBJ1-1; 7 nucleotides match TRBD1. The germline V gene encodes CDR1 SGHVS and CDR2 FNYEAQ. J lost 11 bases, V lost 0 bases, and 6 bases had no gene match. This CDR3 region has 13 residues. The CDR3 DNA reads TGTGCCAGCAGCTTAGCAAAGGGGGCCCAGGCTTTCTTT. Translated: CASSLAKGAQAFF.

This clonotype was detected a few times. The V gene is TRBV7-2, the J gene TRBJ2-1; 11 bases are a match to TRBD1. J lost 4 bases, V lost 4 bases, and 3 bases had no gene match. Germline loops: CDR1 SGHTA, CDR2 FQGNSA. The CDR3 covers 15 residues. The CDR3: CASSWGDRGYNEQFF. The CDR3 coding sequence is TGTGCCAGCAGCTGGGGGGACAGGGGGTACAATGAGCAGTTCTTC.